This T cell receptor (beta chain) comes out of a study of T cells expressing NK-cell markers. Points from the study as a whole: The HCMV specificity of the expanded NKG2C+ T cell clones stayed unresolved. Leadership of the CD3+CD56-NKG2C+ fraction also belonged to these clonotypes in four donors.

As to this clonotype: Its matching antigen is unknown.

For TCR beta, cDNA was produced by 5'RACE template switching with UMIs. TCRdb re-called the 5' RACE reads and shows each CDR3 protein once, DNA omitted. The table lists thousands of distinct CDR3 sequences. Germline CDR1 reads MGHRA; CDR2 reads YSYEKL. This CDR3 is built from 16 residues. The source of this sequence is a man between 18 and 35 years old in good health. The sample comprised blood T cells: a sorted CD56 or NKG2C T cell subset, CD4+ or CD8+ T cells, or bulk PBMC T cells (not recorded which). V gene TRBV4-1 combines with J gene TRBJ2-5. The CDR3 spells CASSQDLPMYQETQYF.